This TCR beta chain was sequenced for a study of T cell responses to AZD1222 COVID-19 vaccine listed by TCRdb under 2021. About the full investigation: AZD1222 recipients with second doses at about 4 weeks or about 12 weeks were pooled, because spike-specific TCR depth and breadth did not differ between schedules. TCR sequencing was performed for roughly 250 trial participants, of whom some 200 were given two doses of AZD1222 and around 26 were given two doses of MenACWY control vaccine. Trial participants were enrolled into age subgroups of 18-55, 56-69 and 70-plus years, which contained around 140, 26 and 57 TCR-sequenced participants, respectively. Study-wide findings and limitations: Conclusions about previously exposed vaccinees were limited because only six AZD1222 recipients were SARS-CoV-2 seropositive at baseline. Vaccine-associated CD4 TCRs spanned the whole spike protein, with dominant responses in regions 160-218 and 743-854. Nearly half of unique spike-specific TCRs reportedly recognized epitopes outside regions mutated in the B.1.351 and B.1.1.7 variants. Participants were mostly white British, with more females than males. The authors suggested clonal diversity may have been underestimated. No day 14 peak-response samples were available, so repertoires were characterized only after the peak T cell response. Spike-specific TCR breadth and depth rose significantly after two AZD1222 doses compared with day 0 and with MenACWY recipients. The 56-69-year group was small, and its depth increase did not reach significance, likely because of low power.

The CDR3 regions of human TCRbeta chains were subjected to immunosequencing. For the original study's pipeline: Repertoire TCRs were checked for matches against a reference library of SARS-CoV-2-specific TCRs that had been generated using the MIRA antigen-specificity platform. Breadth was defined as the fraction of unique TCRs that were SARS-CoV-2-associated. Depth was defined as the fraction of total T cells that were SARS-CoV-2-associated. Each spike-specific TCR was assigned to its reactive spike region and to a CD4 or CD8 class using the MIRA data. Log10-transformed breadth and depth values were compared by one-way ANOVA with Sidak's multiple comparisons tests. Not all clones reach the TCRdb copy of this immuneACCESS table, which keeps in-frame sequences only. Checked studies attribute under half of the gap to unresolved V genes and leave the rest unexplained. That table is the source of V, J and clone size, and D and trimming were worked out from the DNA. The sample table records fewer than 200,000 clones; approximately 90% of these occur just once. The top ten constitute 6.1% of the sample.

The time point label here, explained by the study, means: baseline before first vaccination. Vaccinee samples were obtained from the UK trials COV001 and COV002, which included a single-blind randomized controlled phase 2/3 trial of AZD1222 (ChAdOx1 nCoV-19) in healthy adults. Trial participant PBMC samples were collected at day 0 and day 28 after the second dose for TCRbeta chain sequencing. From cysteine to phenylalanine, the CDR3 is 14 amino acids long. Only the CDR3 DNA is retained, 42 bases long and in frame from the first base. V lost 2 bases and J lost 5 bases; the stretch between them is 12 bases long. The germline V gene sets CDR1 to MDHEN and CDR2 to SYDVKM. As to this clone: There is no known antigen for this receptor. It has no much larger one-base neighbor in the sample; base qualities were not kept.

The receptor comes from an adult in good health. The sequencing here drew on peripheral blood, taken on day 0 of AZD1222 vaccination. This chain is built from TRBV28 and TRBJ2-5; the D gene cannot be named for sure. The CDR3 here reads CASSLAVSEETQYF. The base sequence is TGTGCCAGCAGTTTAGCGGTTAGTGAGGAGACCCAGTACTTC.